A single sample is the source of the 6 T cell receptor beta chains below, sequenced in a study of early stage breast cancer tumors. Sequencing used immunoSEQ multiplex PCR; TCRdb keeps in-frame clones, though not all of them. The sample shows tens of thousands of clones, roughly 84% of them seen only once. Sequenced input: blood. These receptors were collected from a person in their sixties with breast cancer.

V gene TRBV7-9 combines with J gene TRBJ2-1, with D perhaps TRBD2 (5 bases). The CDR3 is made up of 14 amino acids. Deletions cut 3 bases from V and 5 bases from J, with 11 bases between. Germline-derived CDR1 and CDR2 are SEHNR and FQNEAQ (reference sequence). The CDR3 spells CASSLSMGDNEQFF. CDR3 nucleotides: TGTGCCAGCAGCTTGTCCATGGGAGACAATGAGCAGTTCTTC.

This chain joins TRBV29-1 and TRBJ1-2; D may be TRBD1 (6 bases). The CDR3 consists of 16 residues. Germline CDR1 reads SQVTM; CDR2 reads ANQGSEA. V lost 0 bases to trimming and J lost 3 bases, with 17 bases between them. The CDR3 coding sequence is TGCAGCGTTGAAGAGTGGGGAGACAGGCGGGACTATGGCTACACCTTC. Translating gives CSVEEWGDRRDYGYTF.

The chain uses TRBV27 and TRBJ1-4; D remains unclear. The V and J ends lost 7 bases and 0 bases respectively, with 6 bases between them. Germline assignment: CDR1 MNHEY and CDR2 SMNVEV (reference sequence). The CDR3 runs 13 residues. CDR3 amino acids: CASTTSTNEKLFF. The CDR3 coding sequence is TGTGCCAGCACTACCTCAACTAATGAAAAACTGTTTTTT. The full variable domain, its missing parts supplied by reference TRBV27 and TRBJ1-4, is EAQVTQNPRYLITVTGKKLTVTCSQNMNHEYMSWYRQDPGLGLRQIYYSMNVEVTDKGDVPEGYKVSRKEKRNFPLILESPSPNQTSLYFCASTTSTNEKLFFGSGTQLSVL.

The J gene is TRBJ2-7, the V gene TRBV9, with D hard to call. CDR1 is SGDLS, CDR2 YYNGEE, per germline. This CDR3 contains 17 residues. Trimming left V 3 bases short and J 0 bases short, with 19 bases between. The CDR3 sequence is CASSETSVTPSSYEQYF. DNA of the CDR3: TGTGCCAGCAGCGAGACCTCTGTGACTCCAAGCTCCTACGAGCAGTACTTC. Supplemented by reference TRBV9 and TRBJ2-7, the full variable domain reads DSGVTQTPKHLITATGQRVTLRCSPRSGDLSVYWYQQSLDQGLQFLIQYYNGEERAKGNILERFSAQQFPDLHSELNLSSLELGDSALYFCASSETSVTPSSYEQYFGPGTRLTVT.

The CDR3 spells CALRRNYGYTF. In DNA form, the CDR3 reads TGTGCCCTCCGGAGGAACTATGGCTACACCTTC. This chain connects TRBV19 to TRBJ1-2; no definite D call. The CDR3 totals 11 residues. The V gene's germline CDR1 is LNHDA and CDR2 SQIVND (reference sequence). V shed 11 bases and J shed 2 bases, with 9 bases lying between them.

This rearrangement joins TRBV7-9 to TRBJ1-2; D possibly corresponds to TRBD1 (6 bases). The CDR3 length is 15 residues. CDR1 and CDR2 from the germline V gene are SEHNR and FQNEAQ (reference sequence). V gave up 1 base and J gave up 0 bases, with 9 bases separating them. CDR3 in amino acids: CASSLDGDTNYGYTF. CDR3 nucleotide sequence: TGTGCCAGCAGCTTAGATGGGGACACTAACTATGGCTACACCTTC.